The clone carrying this T cell receptor (beta chain) showed up many times. No antigen is known for it. This entry is derived from a study of prognosis after radiotherapy for stage I lung cancer. Study-level information: Every patient with non-small cell lung cancer was judged medically inoperable. None of the patients had concurrent treatment alongside stereotactic body radiotherapy. Overall study results and limits: When patients developed distant metastases, their Shannon entropy after stereotactic body radiation therapy was lower. Differences in TRBV and TRBJ gene usage were reportedly observed between patients with and without metastases.

There are 15 residues in the CDR3. The germline V gene has CDR1 MGHDK and CDR2 SYGVNS. V gave up 3 bases and J gave up 2 bases; unmatched junction bases: 4. Multiplex PCR, run in two rounds, amplified TCR beta CDR3 from genomic DNA. Gene-specific TRBV and TRBJ primers were used in PCR round one. One entry per CDR3 protein, called by TCRdb with MiXCR from the multiplex PCR reads. The sample lists nearly 25,000 distinct CDR3 sequences, 35% to 40% occurring once. The chain recombines TRBV25-1 with TRBJ2-7; 10 positions agree with TRBD1. Sequenced here: PBMCs, sampled before or after stereotactic body radiation therapy (not recorded which). This clonotype originated in a donor over 45 with non-small cell lung cancer. The CDR3 DNA is TGTGCCAGCAGTGACCCCGGGACAGGGGCCTACGAGCAGTACTTC. Amino acid sequence: CASSDPGTGAYEQYF.